The source of this T cell receptor beta chain is a study of blood T cell repertoires in COVID-19. Study summary: Both acute and convalescent COVID-19 samples were obtained from the United States, Italy and Spain. PBMCs, B-cell-depleted T cells, or T cells were the source of the cDNA or gDNA that made up the material.

CDR1 is SQVTM and CDR2 is ANQGSEA in the germline V gene. This CDR3 has 14 residues. Trimming cost V 7 bases and J 3 bases; bases outside gene matches: 6. Original handling: Amplifying reference gene primers gave estimates of nucleated cell counts. Sequencing was performed with immunoSEQ multiplex PCR; in TCRdb, only in-frame clones are kept and a portion is missing. The V and J calls and clone size come from that table; D and trimming were worked out from the DNA. The sample contains a few hundred thousand clones, less than 85% of which appear only once. Sequencing was carried out using peripheral blood. This chain connects TRBV29-1 to TRBJ2-2; 9 bases align to TRBD2. The TCR was taken from a man aged 55 to 69 who had recovered from COVID-19. CDR3 loop: CSAGTSRDTGELFF. CDR3 nucleotide sequence: TGCAGCGCTGGGACTAGCCGAGACACCGGGGAGCTGTTTTTT.